The rows below give T cell receptor beta chains drawn from one sample of a study of beta chain features in type 1 diabetes. The table came from immunoSEQ multiplex PCR; TCRdb's copy has only in-frame clones and leaves some out. The table has more than 550,000 clones, more than 12% seen once. The sample taken for sequencing was naive CD4+ T cells from blood. All receptors derive from a man aged 18 to 29 with type 1 diabetes. The CDR3 runs from the conserved cysteine through the conserved F or W. A D gene is named only where the DNA matches it firmly. Expanded clones are given a class, and other clones once, few, many or no size at all.

TRBV7-2	TRBD1	few	TRBJ1-5	15	TGTGCCAGCAGCTTAGGACAGGGTAGCAATCAGCCCCAGCATTTT	CASSLGQGSNQPQHF
TRBV29-1	TRBD1	few	TRBJ1-2	13	TGCAGCGCTAGGGGACAGGGGACCTATGGCTACACCTTC	CSARGQGTYGYTF
TRBV9	NA	few	TRBJ1-1	13	TGTGCCAGCAGCGTAGTAAGTGGCACTGAAGCTTTCTTT	CASSVVSGTEAFF
TRBV29-1	NA	few	TRBJ2-1	13	TGCAGCGTTGGGTTTGGGGGGGCGCGGGAGCAGTTCTTC	CSVGFGGAREQFF
TRBV7-2	TRBD1	few	TRBJ2-1	16	TGTGCCAGCAGCTTCAGAGTGGGACAGGGCGGTGATGAGCAGTTCTTC	CASSFRVGQGGDEQFF
TRBV7-9	TRBD1	NA	TRBJ1-2	13	TGTGCCAGCAGCTTCGACAGGGACTATGGCTACACCTTC	CASSFDRDYGYTF
TRBV2	NA	few	TRBJ2-1	15	TGTGCCAGCGGTCGCGGCGATAGCTCCTACAATGAGCAGTTCTTC	CASGRGDSSYNEQFF
TRBV2	NA	few	TRBJ2-1	12	TGTGCCAGCAGGGCCGATGGGCCTGAGCAGTTCTTC	CASRADGPEQFF
TRBV6-1	NA	NA	TRBJ2-6	14	TGTGCCAGCCTCAGCAATCCTGGGGCCAACGTCCTGACTTTC	CASLSNPGANVLTF
TRBV18	TRBD2	NA	TRBJ2-1	15	TGTGCCAGCTCCCGCGGGACTAGCGGGAGCAATGAGCAGTTCTTC	CASSRGTSGSNEQFF
TRBV18	NA	few	TRBJ2-1	15	TGTGCCAGCTCACCACCGATAGGGGCCGGGTATGAGCAGTTCTTC	CASSPPIGAGYEQFF
TRBV18	NA	few	TRBJ2-3	12	TGTGCCAGCTCACCAGGGATCGATACGCAGTATTTT	CASSPGIDTQYF
TRBV4-1	TRBD1	NA	TRBJ1-4	17	TGCGCCAGCAGAAAACCGGGACAGGGGGCGGCTAATGAAAAACTGTTTTTT	CASRKPGQGAANEKLFF
TRBV28	NA	few	TRBJ2-7	17	TGTGCCAGCAGTTTCGGTAACGCCTGGGTTAGATCCTACGAGCAGTACTTC	CASSFGNAWVRSYEQYF
TRBV30	TRBD1	few	TRBJ1-5	15	TGTGCCTGGACTCGGACAGGCAGCTCCAATCAGCCCCAGCATTTT	CAWTRTGSSNQPQHF
TRBV6-6	NA	NA	TRBJ2-7	12	TGTGCCAGCAGCCCCCCCGCCTACGAGCAGTACTTC	CASSPPAYEQYF
TRBV27	NA	NA	TRBJ2-5	14	TGTGCCAGCAGTTTATCGGACGGCCGGGAGACCCAGTACTTC	CASSLSDGRETQYF
TRBV23-1	NA	NA	TRBJ2-5	17	TGCGCCAGCAGAAGGTTCTCTAGCGAAGGCGATCAAGAGACCCAGTACTTC	CASRRFSSEGDQETQYF
TRBV5-4	NA	few	TRBJ2-2	16	TGTGCCAGCAGCTATCCGAGGGGCCCCGCCACCGGGGAGCTGTTTTTT	CASSYPRGPATGELFF
TRBV2	NA	few	TRBJ2-3	15	TGTGCCAGCAGTGAAGCAGCTAGCCCCGCGGATACGCAGTATTTT	CASSEAASPADTQYF
TRBV28	TRBD2	NA	TRBJ2-7	18	TGTGCCAGCAGTTTCCCCGCAACTAGCGGGGGCTTCTCCTACGAGCAGTACTTC	CASSFPATSGGFSYEQYF
TRBV5-4	NA	NA	TRBJ2-7	15	TGTGCCAGCAGTTCTACCGGGACAATCTCCTACGAGCAGTACTTC	CASSSTGTISYEQYF
TRBV5-6	NA	few	TRBJ2-6	16	TGTGCCAGCAGCTTGGGTCCCCGGGGACGGGCCAACGTCCTGACTTTC	CASSLGPRGRANVLTF
TRBV30	TRBD2	NA	TRBJ2-3	15	TGTGCCTGGGTTGGCCAGCGGGGGGCGGGAGATACGCAGTATTTT	CAWVGQRGAGDTQYF
TRBV27	NA	few	TRBJ1-5	17	TGTGCCAGCAGTCTATTAGGCGGGGGGATCGGCAATCAGCCCCAGCATTTT	CASSLLGGGIGNQPQHF
TRBV27	NA	few	TRBJ2-7	15	TGTGCCAGCAGTTCCTACCAGGGTATGGGCTACGAGCAGTACTTC	CASSSYQGMGYEQYF
TRBV2	NA	NA	TRBJ1-1	12	TGTGCCAGCAGTGTACAGGGAGCTGAAGCTTTCTTT	CASSVQGAEAFF
TRBV23-1	NA	NA	TRBJ2-1	15	TGCGCCAGCAGTCGGAGGGGCAGCTCCTACAATGAGCAGTTCTTC	CASSRRGSSYNEQFF
TRBV27	NA	few	TRBJ1-5	14	TGTGCCAGCAACCCACGGGGTAGCAATCAGCCCCAGCATTTT	CASNPRGSNQPQHF
TRBV6-5	NA	few	TRBJ2-1	13	TGTGCCAGCAGTTCCGGAGGGCTTTGGGAGCAGTTCTTC	CASSSGGLWEQFF
TRBV28	NA	few	TRBJ1-2	14	TGTGCCAGCAGGGAGCCGGGGTCCAACTATGGCTACACCTTC	CASREPGSNYGYTF
TRBV27	NA	NA	TRBJ2-1	15	TGTGCCAGCAGGATGGAGGGCGGGCCCTACAATGAGCAGTTCTTC	CASRMEGGPYNEQFF
TRBV10-3	NA	NA	TRBJ1-5	13	TGTGCCATCAGGGACGGCTGGAATCAGCCCCAGCATTTT	CAIRDGWNQPQHF
TRBV18	NA	once	TRBJ1-2	16	TGTGCCAGCTCACCGATCGGGGGAAGGGTGTCCTATGGCTACACCTTC	CASSPIGGRVSYGYTF
TRBV9	NA	few	TRBJ2-3	12	TGTGCCAGCAGCGTCGGGACAGATACGCAGTATTTT	CASSVGTDTQYF
TRBV28	NA	NA	TRBJ1-5	14	TGTGCCAGCAGCTTGGGAGCAAACAATCAGCCCCAGCATTTT	CASSLGANNQPQHF
TRBV27	NA	NA	TRBJ1-5	14	TGTGCCAGCAGTTTAACGGGCTTCAATCAGCCCCAGCATTTT	CASSLTGFNQPQHF
TRBV19	TRBD1	NA	TRBJ2-3	14	TGTGCCAGTACCATAGGACAGGGCGTGGATACGCAGTATTTT	CASTIGQGVDTQYF
TRBV5-1	NA	NA	TRBJ1-6	18	TGCGCCAGCTCCCCAGGGCTTCTCTGGGACTCCTATAATTCACCCCTCCACTTT	CASSPGLLWDSYNSPLHF
TRBV28	NA	NA	TRBJ1-6	14	TGTGCCAGCAGCTCGTCAGGGCTGGATTCACCCCTCCACTTT	CASSSSGLDSPLHF
TRBV6-1	NA	NA	TRBJ2-5	13	TGTGCCACTCTCGCCCCTGGGGGGGAGACCCAGTACTTC	CATLAPGGETQYF
TRBV29-1	NA	few	TRBJ1-1	9	TGCAGCATCAACACTGAAGCTTTCTTT	CSINTEAFF
TRBV7-9	NA	few	TRBJ1-5	14	TGTGCCAGCAGCCGCGGACAGTACAATCAGCCCCAGCATTTT	CASSRGQYNQPQHF
TRBV18	TRBD1	NA	TRBJ1-1	14	TGTGCCAGCTCACCACCCGACAGGGTGGCTGAAGCTTTCTTT	CASSPPDRVAEAFF
TRBV18	NA	NA	TRBJ1-1	13	TGTGCCAGCTCACGGGAGGGGGTTACTGAAGCTTTCTTT	CASSREGVTEAFF
TRBV7-9	NA	NA	TRBJ2-7	15	TGTGCCAGCAGCCCCTGGGGCAGGGACTCCTACGAGCAGTACTTC	CASSPWGRDSYEQYF
TRBV27	NA	NA	TRBJ1-4	15	TGTGCCAGCAGTTTTGGGAGGGGACTTGGGGAAAAACTGTTTTTT	CASSFGRGLGEKLFF
TRBV6-1	TRBD2	NA	TRBJ2-5	13	TGTGCCAGCAGTGAACTAGCGGGAGAGACCCAGTACTTC	CASSELAGETQYF